This T cell receptor beta chain was sequenced for a study of T cell changes during pregnancy in multiple sclerosis. The method was immunoSEQ multiplex PCR; TCRdb's version includes in-frame clones alone and lacks a portion of them. This table holds roughly 100,000 clones, roughly 90% found once. V lost 7 bases and J lost 7; bases outside the gene matches: 14. The CDR3 extends over 15 amino acids. Germline CDR1 SNHLY, CDR2 FYNNEI. The source was peripheral blood, collected after pregnancy. The chain recombines TRBV2 with TRBJ2-7; 9 bases align to TRBD1. The clonotype comes from a female donor with multiple sclerosis, enrolled in a pregnancy study. CDR3 sequence reads: CASTEQGQGLGEQYF. The CDR3 coding sequence is TGTGCCAGCACCGAGCAGGGACAGGGTTTGGGGGAGCAGTACTTC. The entire variable domain, with the rest obtained from reference TRBV2 and TRBJ2-7, is as follows: EPEVTQTPSHQVTQMGQEVILRCVPISNHLYFYWYRQILGQKVEFLVSFYNNEISEKSEIFDDQFSVERPDGSNFTLKIRSTKLEDSAMYFCASTEQGQGLGEQYFGPGTRLTVT.